This is a list of T cell receptor beta chains from one sample in a study of cytomegalovirus exposure and HLA in healthy donors. TCRdb keeps only in-frame clones here, not all; method: immunoSEQ multiplex PCR. The top ten clones hold under 2% of a sample with 190,000 or so clones, 79% of them seen once. Source material: PBMCs. These receptors all come from a girl aged 5 to 17 in good health and CMV-seropositive. CDR3s include the opening cysteine and the closing phenylalanine or tryptophan. D genes are given only for firm matches. Clone size is shown for a subset of rows, as once, few, many or a class of expanded clone.

D	size	length	V	J	CDR3	DNA
TRBD2	NA	15	TRBV9	TRBJ2-7	CASSVGGTSSYEQYF	TGTGCCAGCAGCGTAGGTGGGACTAGCTCCTACGAGCAGTACTTC
TRBD1	NA	16	TRBV2	TRBJ1-2	CASSDGSGGQGYGYTF	TGTGCCAGCAGTGATGGGTCAGGGGGGCAGGGCTATGGCTACACCTTC
NA	NA	15	TRBV5-5	TRBJ1-4	CASSDPGGTNEKLFF	TGTGCCAGCAGCGACCCCGGGGGAACTAATGAAAAACTGTTTTTT
NA	NA	13	TRBV10-3	TRBJ2-7	CAISVDKTYEQYF	TGTGCCATCAGTGTTGACAAGACCTACGAGCAGTACTTC
NA	NA	13	TRBV28	TRBJ2-7	CASSLNSVSEQYF	TGTGCCAGCAGTTTAAATTCCGTCTCCGAGCAGTACTTC
TRBD1	NA	13	TRBV29-1	TRBJ1-1	CSVTRGGWTEAFF	TGCAGCGTGACAAGAGGGGGCTGGACTGAAGCTTTCTTT
TRBD1	NA	15	TRBV4-2	TRBJ2-5	CASSHPGQGACEQYF	TGTGCCAGCAGCCACCCGGGACAGGGGGCGTGTGAGCAGTACTTC
NA	NA	14	TRBV29-1	TRBJ1-4	CSVVSGGPNEKLFF	TGCAGCGTTGTTTCGGGAGGACCTAATGAAAAACTGTTTTTT
NA	NA	13	TRBV5-8	TRBJ2-7	CASPPPSSYEQYF	TGTGCCAGCCCCCCTCCTAGCTCCTACGAGCAGTACTTC
TRBD2	NA	15	TRBV5-4	TRBJ2-5	CASSRAGAQQETQYF	TGTGCCAGCAGCCGAGCGGGGGCCCAGCAAGAGACCCAGTACTTC
NA	NA	14	TRBV5-4	TRBJ1-4	CASSLDREYEKLFF	TGTGCCAGCAGCTTGGACAGGGAATATGAAAAACTGTTTTTT
NA	NA	14	TRBV2	TRBJ2-2	CASIGGQGTGELFF	TGTGCCAGCATCGGGGGGCAAGGCACCGGGGAGCTGTTTTTT
TRBD2	few	16	TRBV9	TRBJ2-2	CASSVGSSGEFGELFF	TGTGCCAGCAGCGTAGGGAGTAGCGGGGAGTTCGGGGAGCTGTTTTTT
TRBD1	NA	15	TRBV6-6	TRBJ2-2	CASSQDRGRTGELFF	TGTGCCAGCAGTCAGGACAGGGGAAGAACCGGGGAGCTGTTTTTT
NA	few	12	TRBV6-5	TRBJ2-7	CASSLSTDEQYF	TGTGCCAGCAGTTTATCGACAGACGAGCAGTACTTC
TRBD2	NA	14	TRBV27	TRBJ2-5	CASSQLAGVKTQYF	TGTGCCAGCAGTCAACTAGCGGGGGTGAAGACCCAGTACTTC
NA	NA	12	TRBV6-5	TRBJ1-6	CASGTPNSPLHF	TGTGCCAGCGGGACACCGAATTCACCCCTCCACTTT
NA	NA	11	TRBV18	TRBJ2-5	CASSDSETQYF	TGTGCCAGCTCTGACAGCGAGACCCAGTACTTC
NA	NA	15	TRBV2	TRBJ2-7	CASSAGGEWSYEQYF	TGTGCCAGCAGTGCGGGCGGGGAATGGTCCTACGAGCAGTACTTC
NA	NA	15	TRBV7-2	TRBJ1-5	CASSLEGYSNQPQHF	TGTGCCAGCAGCTTAGAGGGGTATAGCAATCAGCCCCAGCATTTT
TRBD1	few	15	TRBV10-3	TRBJ2-5	CAISETTGVAETQYF	TGTGCCATCAGTGAGACTACAGGGGTGGCAGAGACCCAGTACTTC
NA	NA	15	TRBV18	TRBJ2-7	CASSPRRADSYEQYF	TGTGCCAGCTCACCACGGAGGGCGGATTCTTACGAGCAGTACTTC
TRBD2	NA	15	TRBV6-6	TRBJ2-7	CASSQLAGGIYEQYF	TGTGCCAGCAGTCAGCTAGCGGGGGGCATCTACGAGCAGTACTTC
NA	NA	14	TRBV29-1	TRBJ1-3	CSVERGTAGNTIYF	TGCAGCGTTGAAAGGGGGACGGCAGGAAACACCATATATTTT
NA	NA	15	TRBV4-3	TRBJ2-2	CASSQGSGRGGELFF	TGCGCCAGCAGCCAAGGATCGGGGCGGGGCGGGGAGCTGTTTTTT
TRBD2	NA	13	TRBV19	TRBJ2-7	CASSMTSPPEQYF	TGTGCCAGTAGTATGACTAGCCCCCCCGAGCAGTACTTC
NA	NA	13	TRBV2	TRBJ1-2	CASNNLAGLGYTF	TGTGCCAGCAATAATCTGGCAGGGTTAGGCTACACCTTC
TRBD2	few	14	TRBV2	TRBJ2-7	CASSDSSGGYEQYF	TGTGCCAGCAGTGACTCTAGCGGGGGCTACGAGCAGTACTTC
NA	NA	14	TRBV14	TRBJ2-7	CASSQDGRGGEQYF	TGTGCCAGCAGCCAAGATGGAAGAGGGGGCGAGCAGTACTTC
NA	NA	11	TRBV29-1	TRBJ2-7	CSVGGTYEQYF	TGCAGCGTTGGCGGGACCTACGAGCAGTACTTC
NA	NA	12	TRBV5-1	TRBJ1-2	CASRFDSYGYTF	TGCGCCAGCCGATTTGATAGCTATGGCTACACCTTC
NA	NA	16	TRBV12-5	TRBJ2-1	CASGLDRRSSYNEQFF	TGTGCTAGTGGTTTAGACAGGAGAAGCTCCTACAATGAGCAGTTCTTC
TRBD2	NA	16	TRBV15	TRBJ2-2	CATSERGGLDTGELFF	TGTGCCACCAGTGAGCGGGGGGGCCTCGACACCGGGGAGCTGTTTTTT
NA	NA	15	TRBV6-6	TRBJ1-4	CASSYSTTTNEKLFF	TGTGCCAGCAGTTACTCAACTACAACTAATGAAAAACTGTTTTTT
NA	once	14	TRBV15	TRBJ2-5	CATGLRGEQETQYF	TGTGCCACCGGACTCCGCGGGGAGCAAGAGACCCAGTACTTC
NA	once	17	TRBV27	TRBJ2-3	CASSLAPLAGATDTQYF	TGTGCCAGCAGTTTAGCCCCACTTGCGGGGGCCACAGATACGCAGTATTTT